Below, 15 T cell receptor beta chains from the same sample are listed, as sequenced in a study of cytotoxic CD8 clonotypes in ibrutinib-treated CLL. Some clones are missing from TCRdb's copy, which holds only in-frame ones; the method was immunoSEQ multiplex PCR. This sample has about 270,000 clones, with 76% found just once. The sequencing used PBMCs, collected at disease progression, from a patient treated with ibrutinib. The receptor set was obtained from a human donor with chronic lymphocytic leukemia.

The sample holds a few counts of this clone. The chain has TRBV7-6 and TRBJ2-7; 7 nucleotides line up with TRBD2. The germline CDR1 and CDR2 sequences are SGHVS and FNYEAQ. V trimming: 0 bases; J trimming: 5 bases; junction bases outside the gene matches: 7. CDR3 length: 15 amino acids. Here the CDR3 DNA reads TGTGCCAGCAGCTTAGCCACCGGGGGAGGGGACGAGCAGTACTTC. It codes for CASSLATGGGDEQYF.

The rearrangement joins TRBV2 to TRBJ2-1; possible D gene TRBD2, 5 bases. The V and J ends lost 2 bases and 0 bases respectively, with 20 bases between them. CDR1 SNHLY and CDR2 FYNNEI come from the germline V gene. The CDR3 is 19 residues long. The CDR3 DNA reads as TGTGCCAGCAGTGAAAGCCTCTTGGCTAGCAAAAGCTCCTACAATGAGCAGTTCTTC. It yields the protein CASSESLLASKSSYNEQFF.

The chain couples TRBV7-8 to TRBJ2-3, with 7 bases lining up with TRBD2. The J segment lost 0 bases and the V segment lost 1 base, leaving 4 bases of the junction unmatched. From germline, CDR1 is SGHVS and CDR2 FQNEAQ. CDR3 length: 16 residues. DNA of the CDR3: TGTGCCAGCAGCTTAGGGGGAGGGCTCAGCACAGATACGCAGTATTTT. Encoded protein: CASSLGGGLSTDTQYF. The variable domain in full, completed from reference TRBV7-8 and TRBJ2-3, reads GAGVSQSPRYKVAKRGQDVALRCDPISGHVSLFWYQQALGQGPEFLTYFQNEAQLDKSGLPSDRFFAERPEGSVSTLKIQRTQQEDSAVYLCASSLGGGLSTDTQYFGPGTRLTVL.

The chain is built from TRBV19 and TRBJ2-7; D gene unclear. The CDR3 is 13 residues long. The germline CDR1 and CDR2 sequences are LNHDA and SQIVND (reference sequence). Trimming left V 6 bases short and J 2 bases short, with 11 bases between. The CDR3 reads CASSSWGTYEQYF. The CDR3 nucleotides are TGTGCCAGTAGCAGTTGGGGAACCTACGAGCAGTACTTC.

V and J are TRBV11-3 and TRBJ2-1; D unresolved. The CDR3 spans 12 residues. Trimming left V 4 bases short and J 5 bases short, with 6 bases between. CDR1 SGHNT and CDR2 YENEEA come from the germline V gene. CDR3 sequence: CASSSVNNEQFF. The CDR3 nucleotides are TGTGCCAGCAGCTCAGTGAACAATGAGCAGTTCTTC.

This chain connects TRBV27 to TRBJ2-1, with 7 bases identical to TRBD1. Germline loops: CDR1 MNHEY, CDR2 SMNVEV (reference sequence). This CDR3 region has 14 residues. V trimming: 2 bases; J trimming: 9 bases; junction bases outside the gene matches: 7. CDR3 in amino acids: CASSLRRRQGEQFF. In DNA form, the CDR3 reads TGTGCCAGCAGTTTAAGGCGAAGACAGGGTGAGCAGTTCTTC.

The rearrangement joins TRBV25-1 to TRBJ2-7, with D uncertain. The CDR3 has 14 amino acids. V dropped 1 base and J dropped 5 bases, with 12 bases sitting between them. Germline V gene sequence: CDR1 MGHDK, CDR2 SYGVNS. The CDR3 loop is CASSESPPQDEQYF. CDR3 bases: TGTGCCAGCAGTGAATCCCCCCCCCAGGACGAGCAGTACTTC.

In DNA, the CDR3 is TGTGCCAGCAGGGGACTAACCGGGGCTGAGACCCAGTACTTC. This sequence encodes CASRGLTGAETQYF. The chain employs TRBV6-5 and TRBJ2-5, with 7 bases aligning to TRBD2. Per germline, CDR1 MNHEY and CDR2 SVGAGI. The CDR3 loop spans 14 amino acids. J was trimmed by 5 bases and V by 6 bases; bases with no gene match: 9.

The chain carries TRBV13 and TRBJ2-1; 7 nucleotides agree with TRBD1. The trim removed 4 bases at V and 4 bases at J, leaving 7 bases unmatched. The CDR3 covers 15 residues. Germline V gives CDR1 PRHDT, CDR2 FYEKMQ (reference sequence). The CDR3 loop is CASSSEPGQYNEQFF. Here the CDR3 DNA reads TGTGCCAGCAGCTCCGAACCGGGACAGTACAATGAGCAGTTCTTC.

V usage is TRBV11-2 and J usage is TRBJ2-1, with 13 bases matching TRBD2. This CDR3 contains 16 residues. Germline CDR1 reads SGHAT; CDR2 reads FQNNGV. V lost 5 bases to trimming and J lost 5 bases; unmatched junction nucleotides: 6. Written as DNA, the CDR3 is TGTGCCAGCAGCCATCTCGGACTAGCGGGGGACAATGAGCAGTTCTTC. Translation: CASSHLGLAGDNEQFF. Full variable domain (remainder filled in from reference TRBV11-2 and TRBJ2-1): EAGVAQSPRYKIIEKRQSVAFWCNPISGHATLYWYQQILGQGPKLLIQFQNNGVVDDSQLPKDRFSAERLKGVDSTLKIQPAKLEDSAVYLCASSHLGLAGDNEQFFGPGTRLTVL.

This clone was seen a few times. V is TRBV5-4 and J is TRBJ2-7; 12 bases map to TRBD2. V lost 2 bases to trimming and J lost 5 bases; unmatched junction nucleotides: 8. The CDR3 totals 16 residues. Looked up from germline, CDR1 is SGHNT and CDR2 is YYREEE (reference sequence). In nucleotides, the CDR3 is TGTGCCAGCAGCTTTTTACTAGCGGGAGGCCACGACGAGCAGTACTTC. This translates into CASSFLLAGGHDEQYF.

A few counts support this clone. This rearrangement joins TRBV7-2 to TRBJ2-7; D is uncertain. Germline lookup yields CDR1 SGHTA and CDR2 FQGNSA. The CDR3 extends over 13 amino acids. Trimming removed 2 bases from V and 2 bases from J, with 7 bases in between. In DNA, the CDR3 is TGTGCCAGCAGCTTACTGGGCCCCTACGAGCAGTACTTC. Translated: CASSLLGPYEQYF.

The J gene is TRBJ2-1, the V gene TRBV29-1; perhaps TRBD1 as D (6 bases). Germline-derived CDR1 and CDR2 are SQVTM and ANQGSEA. V dropped 6 bases and J dropped 6 bases, with 18 bases sitting between them. The CDR3 length is 14 residues. CDR3 residues: CSVVTGKSGNEQFF. In nucleotides, the CDR3 is TGCAGCGTCGTCACAGGGAAAAGTGGCAATGAGCAGTTCTTC.

V gene TRBV14 combines with J gene TRBJ2-5; D not certain. This CDR3 has 14 residues. The germline V gene has CDR1 SGHDN and CDR2 FVKESK. V was shortened by 0 bases and J by 13 bases, with 18 bases between the two germline ends. CDR3 coding DNA: TGTGCCAGCAGCCAAGATAGTTGGGCAGCACCCGCGTACTTC. Translating it yields CASSQDSWAAPAYF.

V and J are TRBV10-3 and TRBJ1-6, with D perhaps TRBD1 (5 bases). Per the germline V gene, CDR1 is ENHRY and CDR2 is SYGVKD. Trimming took 6 bases from V and 6 from J, leaving 21 bases between them. The CDR3 totals 17 residues. The DNA for the CDR3 is TGTGCCATCAGCTGGGCACGGCAGGGTCCAACTAATTCACCCCTCCACTTT. This translates into CAISWARQGPTNSPLHF.